This T cell receptor (beta chain) was recorded in a study of T cell repertoires in cytomegalovirus infection. Study information: It was recently identified HLA-C-restricted and well-studied HLA-B-restricted CMV epitopes that the study used. Public TCR beta signature analysis indicated the presence of both CMV infection and matching HLA type.

TCRdb fed the reads into MiXCR, producing one record per CDR3 protein. Of 50,000 to 55,000 distinct CDR3 sequences in the sample, about a fifth were seen once. Study observations and caveats: Predominance within the ex vivo response was attributable to HLA-C-restricted CMV-specific TCR beta clonotypes. The cumulative frequency of public TCR beta families distinguished individuals who carried CMV together with the relevant HLA.

The CDR3 is 15 amino acids. Trimming removed 5 bases from V and 4 bases from J, with 17 bases in between. CDR1 and CDR2 (germline): SEHNR, FQNEAQ (reference sequence). Details on this clonotype: The antigen remains unidentified.

The rearrangement links TRBV7-9 to TRBJ1-2; D possibly corresponds to TRBD1 (5 bases). Sequenced here: CD8+ T cells from cultured PBMCs, sampled from culture after CMV antigen stimulation. The clonotype was recovered from a human donor in good health (CMV status not recorded). Some clones in this sample may be carry-over from other donors' samples. CDR3 in DNA: TGTGCCAGCAGCCCCGGCGGGGGGACGGTCTATGGCTACACCTTC. This translates into CASSPGGGTVYGYTF.